These 5 T cell receptor beta chains came from one sample sequenced in a study of T cells in Graves' hyperthyroidism and ophthalmopathy. It was RNA transcripts that yielded the amplified TCR beta CDR3 regions. Researchers ran a first-round RT-PCR on the TCR CDR3 using the HTBI primer set. TCRdb processed the multiplex PCR reads anew with MiXCR; each CDR3 protein has one entry. Seen here are a few hundred thousand distinct CDR3 sequences, about 43% observed once, and the top ten hold approximately 8.2%. Input material: peripheral blood or thyroid tissue (not recorded which). Source of these receptors: a woman aged 18-29 years with Graves' hyperthyroidism.

The V call is TRBV19, the J call TRBJ1-4; D gene ambiguous. This CDR3 spans 13 amino acids. V lost 7 bases and J 0 bases, leaving 6 bases between the germline ends. Germline-derived CDR1 and CDR2 are LNHDA and SQIVND (reference sequence). CDR3 region: CASTQATNEKLFF. DNA for the CDR3: TGTGCCAGTACACAAGCAACTAATGAAAAACTGTTTTTT.

In regard to this clonotype: A much larger clone lies one base from this, so it may be a read error. The gene calls are TRBV2 and TRBJ1-5, with TRBD1 as a possible D gene (5 bases). Germline CDR1 SNHLY, CDR2 FYNNEI. The CDR3 has 14 amino acids. Trimming left V 5 bases short and J 5 bases short, with 13 bases between. CDR3 bases: TGTGCCAGCAGTATCCAAGGGACGGATCAGCCCCAGCATTTT. It encodes CASSIQGTDQPQHF.

This clonotype has just one count. The J gene is TRBJ1-4, the V gene TRBV24-1; D is undetermined. Germline V gene sequence: CDR1 KGHDR, CDR2 SFDVKD. CDR3 length: 14 amino acids. V dropped 4 bases and J dropped 8 bases, with 13 bases sitting between them. The CDR3 spells CATSDARAREKLFF. CDR3 in DNA: TGTGCCACCAGTGACGCCCGGGCTCGAGAAAAACTGTTTTTT.

V usage is TRBV2 and J usage is TRBJ2-2, with 8 bases lining up with TRBD1. The CDR3 has 15 residues. The germline CDR1 and CDR2 sequences are SNHLY and FYNNEI. V shed 5 bases, J shed 1 base, and the junction held 3 bases outside the gene matches. The CDR3 is CASSYGTGNTGELFF. Written as DNA, the CDR3 is TGTGCCAGCAGTTACGGGACAGGGAACACCGGGGAGCTGTTTTTT.

This clonotype came up many times. The gene calls are TRBV10-3 and TRBJ1-5; weak D call: TRBD1 (5 bases). V was trimmed by 11 bases and J by 7 bases, leaving 21 bases between them. This CDR3 has 14 residues. The germline CDR1 and CDR2 sequences are ENHRY and SYGVKD. Here the CDR3 DNA reads TGTGCCTCCCGTAGGGCCTCCGAGGGGCAGCCCCAGCATTTT. The encoded protein is CASRRASEGQPQHF.